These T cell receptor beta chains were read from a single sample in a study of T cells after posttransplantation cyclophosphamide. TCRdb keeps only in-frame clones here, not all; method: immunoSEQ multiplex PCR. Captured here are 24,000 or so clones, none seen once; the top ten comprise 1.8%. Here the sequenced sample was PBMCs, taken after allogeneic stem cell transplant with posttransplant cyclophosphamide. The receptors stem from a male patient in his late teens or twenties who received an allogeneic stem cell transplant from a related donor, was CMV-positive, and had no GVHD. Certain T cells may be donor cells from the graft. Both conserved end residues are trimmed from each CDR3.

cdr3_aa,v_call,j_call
ASSQTPVEQY,TRBV5-5,TRBJ2-7
AISESREAAEQY,TRBV10-3,TRBJ2-7
ASSLRLAGDISDEQY,TRBV4-1,TRBJ2-7
ASSLRTDTQY,TRBV7-2,TRBJ2-3
ASSFTVSYEQY,TRBV27,TRBJ2-7
ASGTGFLYEQY,TRBV28,TRBJ2-7
SARGESPLH,TRBV20-1,TRBJ1-6
ASSLHPTNSNQPQH,TRBV7-8,TRBJ1-5
ASSVRGGLETQY,TRBV9,TRBJ2-5
ASSPWDIGVDGYT,TRBV27,TRBJ1-2
ASSLFPRGGQWNEQF,TRBV28,TRBJ2-1
ASSSRGRVEKLF,TRBV28,TRBJ1-4
ASSQKAGAAYNEQF,TRBV4-1,TRBJ2-1
ASSKRDQPQH,TRBV18,TRBJ1-5
ASSRQGAYQETQY,TRBV28,TRBJ2-5
ASSSTQGSSNQPQH,TRBV28,TRBJ1-5
ASSDYRGYEQY,TRBV4-1,TRBJ2-7
ASSSSGSLREQY,TRBV7-8,TRBJ2-7
ASSLGFSLAPQETQY,TRBV11-2,TRBJ2-5
ASSYTRQGAGQPQH,TRBV7-8,TRBJ1-5
ASSWKQGYDSGNTIY,TRBV7-8,TRBJ1-3
ASSPTDRLNTEAF,TRBV7-9,TRBJ1-1
ASSPQPTGHNEQF,TRBV18,TRBJ2-1
ASRPTGRDEQF,TRBV6-1,TRBJ2-1
ASSLVGDWLGTEAF,TRBV27,TRBJ1-1
ASSQVPYSLLAGGSYEQY,TRBV4-3,TRBJ2-7
ASSQAGTVYEQY,TRBV4-1,TRBJ2-7
SVAGSNQPQH,TRBV29-1,TRBJ1-5
ASSPLGQGYEQY,TRBV14,TRBJ2-7
ASSLAGGRTDTQY,TRBV7-8,TRBJ2-3
ATSRAGGQETQY,TRBV15,TRBJ2-5
ASSHRTGPLFRGNTIY,TRBV4-1,TRBJ1-3
ASSPGLAGGPNTGELF,TRBV4-3,TRBJ2-2
ASSSSGTSGSGEQF,TRBV6-4,TRBJ2-1
ASTPPRGCEPNNSPLH,TRBV7-9,TRBJ1-6
ASGGGAFRETQY,TRBV6-5,TRBJ2-5
ASSLNPGGGTSPLH,TRBV4-1,TRBJ1-6
ASSGTRGETQY,TRBV4-1,TRBJ2-5
ASSHPPGGFESGELF,TRBV7-9,TRBJ2-2
ASSSRASGSLVNEQF,TRBV7-9,TRBJ2-1